A selection of T cell receptor beta chains follows, all from one sample in a study of cytomegalovirus exposure and HLA in healthy donors. The protocol was immunoSEQ multiplex PCR, while the TCRdb copy is restricted to in-frame clones and leaves out a portion. The data show around 200,000 clones, roughly 84% seen once. The material sequenced was PBMCs. The receptors here all came from a girl between 2 and 10 years old in good health and CMV-seropositive. CDR3s include the opening cysteine and the closing phenylalanine or tryptophan.

cdr3_aa,v_call
CSVHTPGQGAVATF,TRBV29-1
CASSQGQGTRYTQYF,TRBV5-6
CATSRDLGFTDTQYF,TRBV15
CASSRGTGRLVTEAFF,TRBV10-1
CASSFRDRSRETQYF,TRBV5-1
CASQPAETGVYEQYF,TRBV7-8
CASSSLEIGDTNYGYTF,TRBV28
CSVRGGVSSTDTQYF,TRBV29-1
CASSEIKGTTTNEELFF,TRBV6-1
CASSPRTGQNVYGYTF,TRBV9
CAWHYNYGYTF,TRBV30
CASSPSTGSPPQHF,TRBV5-1
CASSNRPSGTNNEQFF,TRBV19
CASTMTTPGANVLTF,TRBV5-1
CASSLGATGRTYEQYF,TRBV11-1
CASSSIQQMNTEAFF,TRBV6-1
CASGRGGEGQPQHF,TRBV12-5
CAISTTGNYGYTF,TRBV10-3
CASSFITGGSEQFF,TRBV5-8
CASSRGGGPYNEQFF,TRBV5-6
CASSRRTVGNTIYF,TRBV6-5
CASSLLAGPYDEQFF,TRBV28
CASSLPLAPGQSYEQYF,TRBV11-3
CSVGQDNNQPQHF,TRBV29-1
CASSYSGRSSPLHF,TRBV6-5
CAWSAGLNEKLFF,TRBV30
CASSSTGEGEAFF,TRBV11-2
CASSLDFSAMHRNEQFF,TRBV11-2
CASSQDRVKGLRNTIYF,TRBV4-1
CASSLAGGLTGANVLTF,TRBV14
CASSYQGNTEAFF,TRBV7-7
CASSRGLAGQQETQYF,TRBV5-1
CAISESSDRAITEAFF,TRBV10-3